Presented here are 20 T cell receptor beta chains from one specimen sequenced in a study of identical twins. Via MiXCR, TCRdb re-called the 5' RACE reads, giving one row per CDR3 protein. The table records 300,000 or so distinct CDR3 sequences, around 9.7% of them present only once. These records were also assigned to another study, of yellow fever vaccine responses in identical twins.

Sequencing was carried out using CD8+ T cells sorted from blood. The receptors were sampled from a woman aged 18-29 years in good health.

This clonotype was detected a few times. CDR3 bases: TGTGCCAGCAGTTACTCCGTCGGGAACACTGAAGCTTTCTTT. This codes for CASSYSVGNTEAFF. The chain has TRBV6-5 and TRBJ1-1, with no clear D. Trimming shortened V by 0 bases and J by 1 base, and 6 bases separated the two germline ends. The CDR3 runs to 14 residues. CDR1 and CDR2 from the germline V gene are MNHEY and SVGAGI.

This clonotype was observed many times. The chain carries TRBV12-3 or TRBV12-4 and TRBJ2-1; D call uncertain. Between the trimmed V and J ends, which lost 5 bases and 4 bases, there was a span of 12 bases. The CDR3 spans 14 residues. The CDR3 spells CASSPRMIYNEQFF. CDR3 DNA: TGTGCCAGCAGTCCCCGTATGATATACAATGAGCAGTTCTTC.

The sample holds many counts of this clonotype. This rearrangement joins TRBV4-2 to TRBJ2-1; tentative D call: TRBD1 (7 bases). V was pared by 1 base and J by 4 bases, with 11 bases between. The germline gives CDR1 LGHNA, CDR2 YNFKEQ. The CDR3 is 15 amino acids. The CDR3 sequence is CASSQGRGAYNEQFF. Here the CDR3 DNA reads TGTGCCAGCAGCCAAGGCAGGGGGGCATACAATGAGCAGTTCTTC.

The sample holds a few counts of this clonotype. The chain links TRBV3-1 to TRBJ2-3, with D perhaps TRBD1 (5 bases). The germline V gene encodes CDR1 LGHDT and CDR2 YNNKEL (reference sequence). V shed 3 bases and J shed 3 bases, with 13 bases lying between them. The CDR3 contains 15 residues. The CDR3, as DNA: TGTGCCAGCAGCCAGGGGCTATTCCAAACAGATACGCAGTATTTT. It yields the protein CASSQGLFQTDTQYF.

In its sample, this clonotype was seen a few times. This chain connects TRBV7-2 to TRBJ2-1; D gene ambiguous. V was cut by 7 bases and J by 3 bases, with 7 bases left in between. Germline assignment: CDR1 SGHTA and CDR2 FQGNSA. This CDR3 is built from 12 residues. CDR3 coding DNA: TGTGCCAGCACCCTCAACTACAATGAGCAGTTCTTC. This codes for CASTLNYNEQFF.

This clonotype was detected ten times or more. This chain uses TRBV3-1 with TRBJ2-1, with D possibly being TRBD1 or TRBD2 (5 bases each). CDR3 length equals 13 residues. Germline V gives CDR1 LGHDT, CDR2 YNNKEL (reference sequence). V was trimmed by 0 bases and J by 6 bases, leaving 6 bases between them. The CDR3, as DNA: TGTGCCAGCAGCCAAGAGGGGGTCAATGAGCAGTTCTTC. It codes for CASSQEGVNEQFF.

This clonotype was detected only a few times. The V and J genes are TRBV11-2 and TRBJ2-3; D gene ambiguous. CDR1 and CDR2 (germline): SGHAT, FQNNGV. The CDR3 is 13 amino acids. Trimming took 6 bases from V and 4 from J, leaving 11 bases between them. The CDR3 loop reads CASSTSWADTQYF. The CDR3 nucleotides are TGTGCCAGCAGTACTTCATGGGCAGATACGCAGTATTTT.

This clonotype has at least ten counts. The chain uses TRBV11-1 and TRBJ2-7; perhaps D is TRBD1 or TRBD2 (6 bases each). Germline CDR1 SGHAT, CDR2 FQDESV (reference sequence). The CDR3 contains 18 residues. V was cut by 1 base and J by 4 bases, with 23 bases left in between. CDR3 coding DNA: TGTGCCAGCAGCTTAGACGCACAGGGACAAGGGAGGCGATACGAGCAGTACTTC. Translating it yields CASSLDAQGQGRRYEQYF.

In its sample, this clonotype was seen many times. The chain joins TRBV25-1 to TRBJ2-3; tentative D call: TRBD1 (6 bases). The CDR3 extends over 12 amino acids. Trimming took 6 bases from V and 4 from J, leaving 8 bases between them. Germline V gene data show CDR1 as MGHDK and CDR2 as SYGVNS. DNA of the CDR3: TGTGCCAGCAGCAGGGGAGCAGATACGCAGTATTTT. Translation: CASSRGADTQYF.

This clonotype was recorded at least ten times. The chain has TRBV4-3 and TRBJ2-1; TRBD2 agrees at 8 bases. V lost 0 bases to trimming and J lost 6 bases; unmatched junction nucleotides: 7. Germline values: CDR1 LGHNA, CDR2 YSLEER. The CDR3 extends over 16 amino acids. The DNA for the CDR3 is TGCGCCAGCAGCCAAGATCGCGGGCTAGCGGGCAATGAGCAGTTCTTC. Its protein product is CASSQDRGLAGNEQFF.

This sequence joins TRBV7-8 and TRBJ2-5; 13 bases line up with TRBD2. This CDR3 has 17 amino acids. The germline gives CDR1 SGHVS, CDR2 FQNEAQ. V dropped 5 bases and J dropped 4; count of bases not matched to a gene: 10. The CDR3 region has the DNA TGTGCCAGCAGCAAACCCCCGGGACTAGCGGGAATAGAGACCCAGTACTTC. Residues: CASSKPPGLAGIETQYF.

This clonotype has ten or more counts. V usage is TRBV7-8 and J usage is TRBJ2-5; either TRBD1 or TRBD2 may supply D (6 bases each). This CDR3 is built from 19 residues. V lost 6 bases and J 2 bases, leaving 28 bases between the germline ends. In germline, CDR1 is SGHVS, CDR2 FQNEAQ. CDR3 sequence: CASSWPSSPRGAPQETQYF. The CDR3 DNA sequence: TGTGCCAGCAGTTGGCCATCCAGTCCAAGGGGGGCTCCGCAAGAGACCCAGTACTTC.

The chain has TRBV27 and TRBJ2-7; D remains unclear. CDR3 size: 12 residues. CDR1 MNHEY and CDR2 SMNVEV come from the germline V gene (reference sequence). V was pared by 7 bases and J by 2 bases, with 9 bases between. CDR3 loop: CASIFRTYEQYF. CDR3 in DNA: TGTGCCAGCATTTTTAGAACCTACGAGCAGTACTTC.

This clonotype was seen more than once but under ten times. This chain joins TRBV18 and TRBJ2-7; D gene unclear. V gave up 2 bases and J gave up 3 bases, with 8 bases separating them. The CDR3 consists of 13 residues. CDR1 and CDR2 from the germline V gene are KGHSH and LQKENI. CDR3: CASSPARSYEQYF. CDR3 bases: TGTGCCAGCTCACCAGCCAGGAGCTACGAGCAGTACTTC.

This clonotype was counted only a few times. The J gene is TRBJ2-3, the V gene TRBV2; 7 bases agree with TRBD1. Germline V gene sequence: CDR1 SNHLY, CDR2 FYNNEI. This CDR3 has 14 residues. The V gene end was trimmed by 1 base and the J gene end by 4 bases; junction bases not matched to a gene: 2. CDR3 amino acids: CASSEGQGADTQYF. CDR3 in DNA: TGTGCCAGCAGTGAAGGGCAGGGGGCAGATACGCAGTATTTT.

The table lists this clonotype with many counts. V usage is TRBV5-1 and J usage is TRBJ2-7; 8 positions agree with TRBD1. The ends lost 7 bases at V and 5 bases at J; junction bases unmatched: 8. Germline V gene sequence: CDR1 SGHRS, CDR2 YFSETQ. This CDR3 has 13 residues. CDR3 DNA: TGCGCCAGCCGGCGGGACAGGAACAACGAGCAGTACTTC. It translates to CASRRDRNNEQYF. Full variable domain (rest looked up from reference TRBV5-1 and TRBJ2-7): KAGVTQTPRYLIKTRGQQVTLSCSPISGHRSVSWYQQTPGQGLQFLFEYFSETQRNKGNFPGRFSGRQFSNSRSEMNVSTLELGDSALYLCASRRDRNNEQYFGPGTRLTVT.

Many counts were recorded for this clonotype. The J gene is TRBJ2-3, the V gene TRBV12-3 or TRBV12-4, with a weak D call TRBD2 (6 bases). The V gene lost 7 bases and the J gene lost 1 base, with 18 bases spanning the gap. This CDR3 is 16 amino acids long. This CDR3 is CASTPTGLWRTDTQYF. The CDR3 nucleotides are TGTGCCAGCACTCCAACGGGACTGTGGCGCACAGATACGCAGTATTTT.

This clonotype has only a few counts. This chain uses TRBV20-1 with TRBJ2-7; possible D gene TRBD2, 6 bases. CDR3 size: 14 residues. The V end lost 2 bases, the J end lost 0 bases, and 11 bases lay between the germline ends. Per the germline V gene, CDR1 is DFQATT and CDR2 is SNEGSKA (reference sequence). The CDR3: CSARWAGSSYEQYF. The DNA of the CDR3 is TGCAGTGCTAGATGGGCCGGGAGCTCCTACGAGCAGTACTTC.

The V call is TRBV23-1, the J call TRBJ2-1; TRBD1 aligns across 8 bases. TRBV23-1 is treated as an ORF (open reading frame) with a function not yet certain. The CDR3 sequence is 17 residues long. J lost 0 bases, V lost 5 bases, and 9 bases had no gene match. Written as DNA, the CDR3 is TGCGCCAGCAGTGACGGACAGGGAATTGACTCCTACAATGAGCAGTTCTTC. It yields the protein CASSDGQGIDSYNEQFF.

This clonotype occurred a few times. The rearrangement links TRBV28 to TRBJ2-5; D gene unclear. V lost 6 bases, J lost 2 bases, and 19 bases lay in between. This CDR3 spans 16 amino acids. Germline V gene data show CDR1 as MDHEN and CDR2 as SYDVKM. The DNA for the CDR3 is TGTGCCAGCAGCTATTCTGGCTTACGGTTACAAGAGACCCAGTACTTC. It yields the protein CASSYSGLRLQETQYF.